This T cell receptor (beta chain) was captured by sequencing in a study of shared T cell receptors in the human thymus. Profiling relied on immunoSEQ multiplex PCR, and the TCRdb table lists in-frame clones only, not all of them. The sample lists under 850,000 clones, approximately 88% occurring once. This CDR3 comprises 14 residues. The V gene end was trimmed by 4 bases and the J gene end by 3 bases; junction bases not matched to a gene: 6. Germline CDR1 MNHEY, CDR2 SMNVEV (reference sequence). The sample was also linked to a second study, of human thymus T cells.

V usage is TRBV27 and J usage is TRBJ2-7, with TRBD1 matching 7 bases. The sample consisted of thymocytes. The sequence derives from a boy under two years old with a congenital heart defect. The CDR3 DNA follows: TGTGCCAGCAGTTCCTGGGACAGCGTCTACGAGCAGTACTTC. Protein: CASSSWDSVYEQYF.